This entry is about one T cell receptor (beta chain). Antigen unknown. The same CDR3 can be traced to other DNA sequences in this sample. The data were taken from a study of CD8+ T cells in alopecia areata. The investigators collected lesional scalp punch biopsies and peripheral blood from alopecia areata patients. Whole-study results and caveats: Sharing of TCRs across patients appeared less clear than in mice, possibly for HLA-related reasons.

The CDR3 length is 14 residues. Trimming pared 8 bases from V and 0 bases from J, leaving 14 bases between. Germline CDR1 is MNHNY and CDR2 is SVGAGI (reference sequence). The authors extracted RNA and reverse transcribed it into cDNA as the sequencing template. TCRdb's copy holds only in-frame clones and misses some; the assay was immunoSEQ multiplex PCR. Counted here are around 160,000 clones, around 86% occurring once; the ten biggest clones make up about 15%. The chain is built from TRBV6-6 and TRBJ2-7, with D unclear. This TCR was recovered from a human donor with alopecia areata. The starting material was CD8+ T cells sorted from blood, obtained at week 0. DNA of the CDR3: TGTGCCAGCCCTAAAGTACACCTCTCCTACGAGCAGTACTTC. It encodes CASPKVHLSYEQYF.